Shown below are 21 T cell receptor beta chains from a single sample sequenced in a study of blood T cell repertoires in COVID-19. Sequencing used immunoSEQ multiplex PCR; TCRdb keeps in-frame clones, though not all of them. The table shows roughly 200,000 clones, with under 90% occurring only once. Input material: peripheral blood. The receptors derive from a person between 65 and 79 years old with COVID-19, enrolled during active disease.

The chain couples TRBV6-1 to TRBJ2-1, with D unresolved. The CDR3 extends over 13 amino acids. Germline CDR1 MNHNS, CDR2 SASEGT. With 2 bases removed from V and 8 bases from J, the gap between germline ends came to 10 bases. The CDR3 region has the DNA TGTGCCAGCAGTGAATTGTTTGCGGATGAGCAGTTCTTC. Its protein is CASSELFADEQFF.

This CDR3 is CASRNQGSGANVLTF. As DNA, the CDR3 is TGTGCCAGCAGAAACCAGGGTTCTGGGGCCAACGTCCTGACTTTC. The V call is TRBV28, the J call TRBJ2-6, with D possibly being TRBD1 (5 bases). The CDR3 sequence is 15 residues long. Germline V gives CDR1 MDHEN, CDR2 SYDVKM. The V gene lost 6 bases and the J gene lost 1 base, with 10 bases spanning the gap.

This clone was picked up a small number of times. The sample holds other DNA sequences that translate to the same CDR3. V is TRBV5-1 and J is TRBJ2-7, with unresolved D. The CDR3 loop spans 14 amino acids. Germline V CDR1 and CDR2: SGHRS, YFSETQ. Trimming pared 4 bases from V and 2 bases from J, leaving 13 bases between. The CDR3 DNA follows: TGCGCCAGCAGCCTGCTTGGCGGCACCTACGAGCAGTACTTC. This gives the protein CASSLLGGTYEQYF.

Only one count was recorded for this clone. V and J are TRBV9 and TRBJ2-7; D gene uncertain. Trimming removed 3 bases at V and 5 bases at J, with 12 bases between. Germline V gene lookup returns CDR1 SGDLS and CDR2 YYNGEE. This CDR3 comprises 13 residues. CDR3 protein: CASSERPWDEQYF. In DNA, the CDR3 is TGTGCCAGCAGCGAGAGGCCTTGGGACGAGCAGTACTTC.

The J gene is TRBJ2-2, the V gene TRBV2; the match to TRBD1 covers 10 bases. The CDR3 is made up of 15 amino acids. Per germline, CDR1 SNHLY and CDR2 FYNNEI. With 5 bases clipped from V and 2 bases from J, the junction kept 2 bases outside the gene matches. CDR3 DNA: TGTGCCAGCAGTAGGGACAGGGGAAACACCGGGGAGCTGTTTTTT. Translation gives CASSRDRGNTGELFF.

The chain joins TRBV4-3 to TRBJ2-3, with D tentatively TRBD1 (6 bases). Per germline, CDR1 LGHNA and CDR2 YSLEER. The ends were cut back, 4 bases at V and 6 bases at J, with 14 bases in the middle. The CDR3 is 14 amino acids. For the CDR3, the DNA is TGCGCCAGCAGCCCAACACAGGGCGGGGATACGCAGTATTTT. Encoded protein: CASSPTQGGDTQYF.

In this sample, this clone turned up a few times. The V and J genes are TRBV30 and TRBJ1-1, with 10 bases matching TRBD1. CDR1 and CDR2 (germline): GTSNPN, SVGIG (reference sequence). The V gene end was trimmed by 2 bases and the J gene end by 5 bases; junction bases not matched to a gene: 8. This CDR3 has 15 amino acids. CDR3: CAWSLGQGVGTEAFF. The CDR3 nucleotides read TGTGCCTGGAGTCTAGGACAGGGGGTAGGAACTGAAGCTTTCTTT.

The table lists this clone with a count of one. V and J are TRBV9 and TRBJ2-1, with TRBD2 identical over 14 bases. The J segment lost 6 bases and the V segment lost 4 bases, leaving 3 bases of the junction unmatched. Germline values: CDR1 SGDLS, CDR2 YYNGEE. CDR3 length equals 15 residues. The CDR3 coding sequence is TGTGCCAGCAGCAGAGGACTAGCGGGGGGCAATGAGCAGTTCTTC. This encodes CASSRGLAGGNEQFF.

This clone was counted only a few times. The chain uses TRBV4-3 and TRBJ2-2; D call uncertain. The germline V gene encodes CDR1 LGHNA and CDR2 YSLEER. Trimming removed 4 bases at V and 4 bases at J, with 10 bases between. The CDR3 is 14 residues long. DNA for the CDR3: TGCGCCAGCAGCCTGGGCGAGAGCACCGGGGAGCTGTTTTTT. Translated, it gives CASSLGESTGELFF.

V is TRBV6-5 and J is TRBJ2-1, with TRBD2 identical over 7 bases. Trimming at V came to 7 bases and at J to 4 bases, leaving 10 bases not matched to a gene. The CDR3 is made up of 15 amino acids. In germline, CDR1 is MNHEY, CDR2 SVGAGI. For the CDR3, the DNA is TGTGCCAGCACCCCGGCCGGGGGGAGGTACAATGAGCAGTTCTTC. As protein: CASTPAGGRYNEQFF.

The chain is built from TRBV5-5 and TRBJ2-3, with D possibly being TRBD2 (6 bases). Germline V lookup: CDR1 SGHKS, CDR2 YYEKEE (reference sequence). The CDR3 runs 15 residues. Trimming pared 4 bases from V and 5 bases from J, leaving 17 bases between. The CDR3 sequence is CASSQRATAGDTQYF. As DNA, the CDR3 is TGTGCCAGCAGCCAACGGGCTACAGCGGGAGATACGCAGTATTTT.

This clone appeared many times. The V gene is TRBV9, the J gene TRBJ2-3; perhaps TRBD2 as D (6 bases). Trimming left V 4 bases short and J 2 bases short, with 14 bases between. In germline, CDR1 is SGDLS, CDR2 YYNGEE. The CDR3 has 15 residues. CDR3 amino acids: CASSKEGQDTDTQYF. The CDR3 DNA reads TGTGCCAGCAGCAAGGAGGGGCAAGACACAGATACGCAGTATTTT.

The chain joins TRBV3-1 (or the pseudogene TRBV3-2) to TRBJ1-2; D is perhaps TRBD1 (6 bases). The germline gives CDR1 LGHDT, CDR2 YNNKEL (reference sequence). CDR3 length: 14 amino acids. V was pared by 4 bases and J by 0 bases, with 9 bases between. The CDR3 DNA reads as TGTGCCAGCAGCCGGACAGCAGCTAACTATGGCTACACCTTC. It encodes CASSRTAANYGYTF.

The chain employs TRBV11-2 and TRBJ1-5; tentative D call: TRBD1 (6 bases). The V gene lost 9 bases and the J gene lost 0 bases, with 18 bases spanning the gap. The CDR3 spans 16 residues. Germline assignment: CDR1 SGHAT and CDR2 FQNNGV. The CDR3 reads CARNMWDIYSNQPQHF. In DNA form, the CDR3 reads TGTGCCAGAAACATGTGGGACATCTATAGCAATCAGCCCCAGCATTTT.

This clone has just a few counts. The chain recombines TRBV20-1 with TRBJ1-2; D is unresolved. CDR1 is DFQATT, CDR2 SNEGSKA, per germline (reference sequence). Trimming stripped 3 bases from V and 3 bases from J, with 8 bases between. This CDR3 has 12 residues. CDR3 sequence reads: CSASPNHYGYTF. In DNA, the CDR3 is TGCAGTGCTAGTCCTAACCACTATGGCTACACCTTC.

The chain links TRBV28 to TRBJ2-1; no reliable D call. The CDR3 totals 11 residues. Trimming removed 5 bases at V and 7 bases at J, with 6 bases between. Germline V gene data show CDR1 as MDHEN and CDR2 as SYDVKM. The CDR3 bases are TGTGCCAGCAGTGAGAAGAATGAGCAGTTCTTC. Translated: CASSEKNEQFF.

The chain has TRBV4-1 and TRBJ1-5, with 7 bases matching TRBD1. This CDR3 contains 15 residues. Germline V gene sequence: CDR1 MGHRA, CDR2 YSYEKL. Losses at the gene ends were 2 bases for V and 7 bases for J; bases not matched to a gene: 8. CDR3 region: CASSQLDRVDQPQHF. As DNA, the CDR3 is TGCGCCAGCAGCCAACTCGACAGGGTGGACCAGCCCCAGCATTTT.

This rearrangement joins TRBV29-1 to TRBJ2-7; D might be TRBD2 (6 bases). The CDR3 runs to 13 residues. Germline lookup yields CDR1 SQVTM and CDR2 ANQGSEA. Trimming took off 4 bases at V and 6 bases at J, with 16 bases between the two ends. CDR3 DNA: TGCAGCGTTGTTTCGGGGGTTCGCAGCGAGCAGTACTTC. It translates to CSVVSGVRSEQYF.

This chain joins TRBV11-1 and TRBJ2-7; TRBD2 aligns across 7 bases. Germline loops: CDR1 SGHAT, CDR2 FQDESV (reference sequence). The length of the CDR3 is 13 residues. J was trimmed by 7 bases and V by 3 bases; bases with no gene match: 6. The CDR3 loop reads CASSFAGVGEQYF. The CDR3, as DNA: TGTGCCAGCAGCTTCGCGGGAGTGGGGGAGCAGTACTTC.

The chain combines TRBV15 with TRBJ2-7; weak D call: TRBD1 (5 bases). Germline CDR1 and CDR2: LNHNV and YYDKDF (reference sequence). This CDR3 is 16 amino acids long. V was pared by 1 base and J by 0 bases, with 13 bases between. The CDR3 sequence is CATSRADSEDSYEQYF. The CDR3 DNA reads TGTGCCACCAGCAGAGCTGACAGTGAAGACTCCTACGAGCAGTACTTC.

The chain is built from TRBV6-5 and TRBJ2-7; 12 bases fit TRBD2. The ends lost 7 bases at V and 2 bases at J; junction bases unmatched: 6. The CDR3 loop spans 15 amino acids. Germline assignment: CDR1 MNHEY and CDR2 SVGAGI. CDR3 in amino acids: CASIRLAGEAYEQYF. Here the CDR3 DNA reads TGTGCCAGCATCCGACTAGCGGGGGAGGCCTACGAGCAGTACTTC.